Shown below are 28 T cell receptor beta chains from a single sample sequenced in a study of cytomegalovirus exposure and HLA in healthy donors. PCR used 60 Vbeta primers and 13 Jbeta primers. Sequencing was performed with immunoSEQ multiplex PCR; in TCRdb, only in-frame clones are kept and a portion is missing. Of 95,000 to 100,000 clones listed, over 60% were seen once; the top ten hold 6% to 8.5%. Sequencing was performed on PBMCs. The receptors originated from a female donor in good health and CMV-seronegative.

The genes are TRBV2 and TRBJ2-1; D is unresolved. Deletions cut 5 bases from V and 0 bases from J, with 14 bases between. The CDR3 is made up of 16 amino acids. From germline, CDR1 is SNHLY and CDR2 FYNNEI. The CDR3 sequence: CASSLHRSSSYNEQFF. The CDR3 coding sequence is TGTGCCAGCAGTCTCCACCGGTCTAGCTCCTACAATGAGCAGTTCTTC.

The rearrangement joins TRBV5-1 to TRBJ2-3; 9 bases match TRBD1. The CDR3 sequence is 14 residues long. Germline loops: CDR1 SGHRS, CDR2 YFSETQ. Trimming cost V 4 bases and J 3 bases; bases outside gene matches: 3. The DNA for the CDR3 is TGCGCCAGCAGCAACGACAGGGGGACAGATACGCAGTATTTT. The encoded protein is CASSNDRGTDTQYF.

The V and J genes are TRBV6-1 and TRBJ2-1; 8 bases align to TRBD1. Per the germline V gene, CDR1 is MNHNS and CDR2 is SASEGT. Unmatched junction bases numbered 5, after V lost 6 bases and J lost 4 bases. The CDR3 is 14 residues long. CDR3 DNA: TGTGCCAGCAGGCGGGACAGGTCTTACAATGAGCAGTTCTTC. The encoded protein is CASRRDRSYNEQFF.

The chain uses TRBV7-3 and TRBJ2-7; D is possibly TRBD2 (5 bases). There are 13 residues in the CDR3. CDR1 and CDR2 from the germline V gene are SGHTA and FQGTGA. V gave up 6 bases and J gave up 3 bases, with 12 bases separating them. CDR3 sequence: CASSQDSLYEQYF. CDR3 coding DNA: TGTGCCAGCAGTCAGGACTCGCTCTACGAGCAGTACTTC.

The V gene is TRBV5-1, the J gene TRBJ1-3, with 7 nucleotides matching TRBD1. The CDR3 has 14 residues. V lost 7 bases, J lost 3 bases, and 7 bases stayed unmatched. Germline V gene sequence: CDR1 SGHRS, CDR2 YFSETQ. Here the CDR3 reads CASSLGTDGNTIYF. The CDR3 DNA reads as TGCGCCAGCTCTTTGGGGACAGATGGAAACACCATATATTTT. The entire variable domain, with the rest obtained from reference TRBV5-1 and TRBJ1-3, is as follows: KAGVTQTPRYLIKTRGQQVTLSCSPISGHRSVSWYQQTPGQGLQFLFEYFSETQRNKGNFPGRFSGRQFSNSRSEMNVSTLELGDSALYLCASSLGTDGNTIYFGEGSWLTVV.

The chain combines TRBV6-5 with TRBJ1-1, with a tentative D call TRBD1 (6 bases). The CDR3 is 15 amino acids. Germline CDR1 is MNHEY and CDR2 is SVGAGI. V was pared by 4 bases and J by 11 bases, with 23 bases between. The CDR3 DNA sequence: TGTGCCAGCAGTTTCCGCGTTGGGGGGGCGCTTCCCGCTTTCTTT. Protein sequence: CASSFRVGGALPAFF.

CDR3 DNA: TGTGCCAGCAGCAACCGACAGGGAGGAATTCCTACGAGGCAGTACTTC. Its translation is CASSNRQGGIPTRQYF. The chain employs TRBV21-1 and TRBJ2-7; the DNA was not used to check the table's D call, TRBD1. TRBV21-1 is described as a pseudogene. The CDR3 runs to 16 residues.

This chain links TRBV2 with TRBJ2-3, with 9 bases identical to TRBD2. Germline-derived CDR1 and CDR2 are SNHLY and FYNNEI. Losses at the gene ends were 4 bases for V and 10 bases for J; bases not matched to a gene: 0. The CDR3 loop spans 11 amino acids. CDR3 coding DNA: TGTGCCAGCAGTGGGACTAGCGCGCAGTATTTT. It codes for CASSGTSAQYF.

The CDR3 DNA is TGTGCCAGCACCGACGGACAGTACTATGGCTACACCTTC. This codes for CASTDGQYYGYTF. The chain carries TRBV6-5 and TRBJ1-2; possible D gene TRBD1, 6 bases. The CDR3 is 13 residues long. Trimming removed 7 bases at V and 3 bases at J, with 12 bases between. CDR1 and CDR2 from the germline V gene are MNHEY and SVGAGI.

The V and J genes are TRBV6-1 and TRBJ2-5; the D gene is possibly TRBD1 (5 bases). Looked up from germline, CDR1 is MNHNS and CDR2 is SASEGT. The CDR3 length is 13 residues. V lost 5 bases to trimming and J lost 4 bases, with 11 bases between them. The CDR3 spells CASSPQGRETQYF. DNA of the CDR3: TGTGCCAGCAGTCCTCAGGGTAGAGAGACCCAGTACTTC.

There are a few counts of this clone. The V and J genes are TRBV5-6 and TRBJ1-1, with D perhaps TRBD1 (5 bases). V lost 6 bases and J 3 bases, leaving 18 bases between the germline ends. Germline V gene lookup returns CDR1 SGHDT and CDR2 YYEEEE. The CDR3 is made up of 15 amino acids. CDR3 sequence: CASTLPGGGHTEAFF. In DNA form, the CDR3 reads TGTGCCAGCACCCTTCCGGGGGGGGGACACACTGAAGCTTTCTTT.

The chain joins TRBV10-1 to TRBJ1-3, with D uncertain. CDR1 and CDR2 (germline): WNHNN, SYGVQD (reference sequence). This CDR3 region has 14 residues. Trimming removed 4 bases at V and 0 bases at J, with 7 bases between. The CDR3 loop reads CASSGGGSGNTIYF. In nucleotides, the CDR3 is TGCGCCAGCAGTGGAGGCGGCTCTGGAAACACCATATATTTT.

The V gene is TRBV5-1, the J gene TRBJ1-2, with 7 bases lining up with TRBD1. V was pared by 0 bases and J by 9 bases, with 8 bases of the junction left unmatched. In germline, CDR1 is SGHRS, CDR2 YFSETQ. The CDR3 extends over 14 amino acids. As DNA, the CDR3 is TGCGCCAGCAGCTTGGAGACAGGGTTTGAAAGCTACACCTTC. It codes for CASSLETGFESYTF.

This clone appeared a few times. The chain recombines TRBV6-6 with TRBJ2-7; 10 positions match TRBD2. Germline CDR1 MNHNY, CDR2 SVGAGI (reference sequence). The CDR3 consists of 15 residues. V was pared by 2 bases and J by 2 bases, with 3 bases of the junction left unmatched. The CDR3 sequence is CASSYGLAGAYEQYF. DNA for the CDR3: TGTGCCAGCAGTTACGGGCTAGCGGGAGCCTACGAGCAGTACTTC.

V is TRBV5-4 and J is TRBJ2-5, with 10 bases identical to TRBD1. The CDR3 extends over 16 amino acids. The germline V gene has CDR1 SGHNT and CDR2 YYREEE (reference sequence). V gave up 1 base and J gave up 5 bases; unmatched junction bases: 8. This chain's CDR3 is CASSLRRQGAGETQYF. The DNA for the CDR3 is TGTGCCAGCAGCTTGCGGCGACAGGGGGCTGGGGAGACCCAGTACTTC.

V and J are TRBV2 and TRBJ1-2; TRBD1 aligns across 7 bases. With V trimmed by 3 bases and J by 2 bases, 0 bases remained unmatched. CDR1 is SNHLY, CDR2 FYNNEI, per germline. CDR3 length equals 13 residues. CDR3 sequence (DNA): TGTGCCAGCAGTGAGGGACAGAACTATGGCTACACCTTC. Translated, it gives CASSEGQNYGYTF.

This clone was seen a few times. The chain couples TRBV6-5 to TRBJ2-7; D may be TRBD2 (5 bases). Germline CDR1 MNHEY, CDR2 SVGAGI. The CDR3 contains 15 residues. Trimming took 6 bases from V and 2 from J, leaving 17 bases between them. CDR3 region: CASRVDSAVAYEQYF. The CDR3 DNA reads TGTGCCAGCAGGGTGGACTCGGCGGTAGCCTACGAGCAGTACTTC.

This clone was recorded a few times. The chain uses TRBV30 and TRBJ1-1; D gene unclear. Germline-derived CDR1 and CDR2 are GTSNPN and SVGIG (reference sequence). This CDR3 is 13 amino acids long. The V and J ends lost 2 bases and 3 bases respectively, with 10 bases between them. CDR3 protein: CAWSPRGDTEAFF. As DNA, the CDR3 is TGTGCCTGGAGTCCCCGGGGAGACACTGAAGCTTTCTTT. The variable domain in full, completed from reference TRBV30 and TRBJ1-1, reads SQTIHQWPATLVQPVGSPLSLECTVEGTSNPNLYWYRQAAGRGLQLLFYSVGIGQISSEVPQNLSASRPQDRQFILSSKKLLLSDSGFYLCAWSPRGDTEAFFGQGTRLTVV.

J is TRBJ1-3 and V is TRBV29-1, with 9 bases fitting TRBD1. The germline V gene has CDR1 SQVTM and CDR2 ANQGSEA. V was pared by 7 bases and J by 1 base, with 2 bases of the junction left unmatched. The CDR3 covers 13 residues. The CDR3 bases are TGCAGCGGGGGACAGGGATCTGGAAACACCATATATTTT. Translated: CSGGQGSGNTIYF.

The V and J genes are TRBV7-3 and TRBJ2-1; the D gene is possibly TRBD1 (7 bases). This CDR3 comprises 14 residues. Germline V CDR1 and CDR2: SGHTA, FQGTGA. V gave up 5 bases and J gave up 5 bases, with 13 bases separating them. In DNA, the CDR3 is TGTGCCAGCAGCCAGGGGGGTTACGACAATGAGCAGTTCTTC. Amino acid sequence: CASSQGGYDNEQFF. Full variable domain (missing parts from reference TRBV7-3 and TRBJ2-1): GAGVSQTPSNKVTEKGKYVELRCDPISGHTALYWYRQSLGQGPEFLIYFQGTGAADDSGLPNDRFFAVRPEGSVSTLKIQRTERGDSAVYLCASSQGGYDNEQFFGPGTRLTVL.

The chain carries TRBV29-1 and TRBJ1-2; 8 bases are shared with TRBD1. Trimming cost V 0 bases and J 3 bases; bases outside gene matches: 6. The CDR3 contains 15 residues. The germline V gene encodes CDR1 SQVTM and CDR2 ANQGSEA. CDR3 loop: CSVEDRTGKDYGYTF. CDR3 bases: TGCAGCGTTGAAGACCGGACAGGGAAGGACTATGGCTACACCTTC.

The chain combines TRBV4-1 with TRBJ1-5, with 8 bases aligning to TRBD1. V lost 8 bases to trimming and J lost 5 bases; unmatched junction nucleotides: 8. This CDR3 is built from 14 residues. Germline V gene data show CDR1 as MGHRA and CDR2 as YSYEKL. This chain's CDR3 is CASRRTTGDQPQHF. The CDR3 nucleotides are TGCGCCAGCCGTCGAACGACAGGGGATCAGCCCCAGCATTTT.

The chain links TRBV5-1 to TRBJ2-7, with TRBD1 matching 7 bases. The germline gives CDR1 SGHRS, CDR2 YFSETQ. Trimming cost V 2 bases and J 4 bases; bases outside gene matches: 3. This CDR3 region has 13 residues. CDR3 residues: CASSFDRAYEQYF. In nucleotides, the CDR3 is TGCGCCAGCAGCTTCGACAGGGCGTACGAGCAGTACTTC.

This sequence joins TRBV6-1 and TRBJ1-6; perhaps TRBD1 as D (5 bases). The CDR3 loop spans 17 amino acids. CDR1 is MNHNS and CDR2 is SASEGT in the germline V gene. V gave up 0 bases and J gave up 3 bases, with 12 bases separating them. The CDR3 DNA follows: TGTGCCAGCAGTGAAGCACGGGGGGGGGACTATAATTCACCCCTCCACTTT. This sequence encodes CASSEARGGDYNSPLHF.

This chain uses TRBV6-6 with TRBJ1-4; D is possibly TRBD1 (5 bases). Germline V gene lookup returns CDR1 MNHNY and CDR2 SVGAGI (reference sequence). This CDR3 has 13 amino acids. V was cut by 2 bases and J by 17 bases, with 18 bases left in between. The CDR3 here is CASSYMEGEGPFF. The CDR3 DNA reads TGTGCCAGCAGTTACATGGAAGGGGAAGGTCCCTTTTTT.

With regard to this clone: Mismatch with germline at one junction end may stem from a read error. The V call is TRBV7-3, the J call TRBJ2-1; possible D gene TRBD2, 6 bases. The germline V gene has CDR1 SGHTA and CDR2 FQGTGA. CDR3 length equals 15 residues. The CDR3 loop is CASSLARDSHNEQFF. The CDR3 region has the DNA TGTGCCAGCAGCTTAGCCCGGGACTCCCACAATGAGCAGTTCTTC. Full variable domain (rest looked up from reference TRBV7-3 and TRBJ2-1): GAGVSQTPSNKVTEKGKYVELRCDPISGHTALYWYRQSLGQGPEFLIYFQGTGAADDSGLPNDRFFAVRPEGSVSTLKIQRTERGDSAVYLCASSLARDSHNEQFFGPGTRLTVL.

V usage is TRBV12-1 and J usage is TRBJ1-6; TRBD1 is taken as the D call from the table, unchecked against the DNA. TRBV12-1 is a pseudogene. CDR3 size: 16 residues. In nucleotides, the CDR3 is TGTGCCAGCAGCTTTGAAGGGGGCTTCGATAATTCACCCCTCCACTTT. Residues: CASSFEGGFDNSPLHF.

With respect to this clone: At one end, the junction sequence differs from germline, possibly due to a read error. V and J are TRBV6-5 and TRBJ2-3, with TRBD2 matching 12 bases. The CDR3 loop spans 16 amino acids. Looked up from germline, CDR1 is MNHEY and CDR2 is SVGAGI. The DNA for the CDR3 is TGTGCCAGCAGCTACTCTAGCGGGGGGGCGGGGGATACGCAGTATTTT. Protein: CASSYSSGGAGDTQYF.